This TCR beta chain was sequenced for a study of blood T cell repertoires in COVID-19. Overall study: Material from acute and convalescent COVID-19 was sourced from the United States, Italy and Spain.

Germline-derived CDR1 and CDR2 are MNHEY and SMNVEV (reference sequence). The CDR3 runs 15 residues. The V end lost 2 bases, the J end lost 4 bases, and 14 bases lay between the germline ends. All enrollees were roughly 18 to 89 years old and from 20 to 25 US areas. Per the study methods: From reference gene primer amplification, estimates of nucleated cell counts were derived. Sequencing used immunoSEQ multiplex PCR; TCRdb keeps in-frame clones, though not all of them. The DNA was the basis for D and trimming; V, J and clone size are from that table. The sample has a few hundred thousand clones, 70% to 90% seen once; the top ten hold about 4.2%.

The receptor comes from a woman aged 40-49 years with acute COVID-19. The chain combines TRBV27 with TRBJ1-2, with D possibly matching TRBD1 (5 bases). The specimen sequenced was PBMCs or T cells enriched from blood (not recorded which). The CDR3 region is CASSLRQQYLYGYTF. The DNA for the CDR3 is TGTGCCAGCAGTTTACGACAGCAGTACCTCTATGGCTACACCTTC.